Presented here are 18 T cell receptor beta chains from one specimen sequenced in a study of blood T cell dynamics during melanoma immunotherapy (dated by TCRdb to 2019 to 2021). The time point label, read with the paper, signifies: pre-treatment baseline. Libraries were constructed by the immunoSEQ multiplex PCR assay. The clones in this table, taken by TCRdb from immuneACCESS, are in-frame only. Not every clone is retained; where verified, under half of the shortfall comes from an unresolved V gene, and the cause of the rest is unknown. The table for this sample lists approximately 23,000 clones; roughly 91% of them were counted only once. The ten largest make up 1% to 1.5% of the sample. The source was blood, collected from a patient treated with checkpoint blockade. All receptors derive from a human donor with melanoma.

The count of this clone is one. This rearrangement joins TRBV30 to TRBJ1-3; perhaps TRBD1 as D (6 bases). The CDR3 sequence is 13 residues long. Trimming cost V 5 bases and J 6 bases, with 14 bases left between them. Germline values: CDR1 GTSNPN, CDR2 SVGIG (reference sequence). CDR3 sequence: CAWDQGKINTIYF. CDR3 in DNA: TGTGCCTGGGATCAGGGGAAGATAAACACCATATATTTT.

The CDR3 here is CASSYSGGDYEQYF. CDR3 in DNA: TGTGCCAGCAGTTACTCGGGCGGAGACTACGAGCAGTACTTC. J is TRBJ2-7 and V is TRBV6-6; D call uncertain. Trimming cost V 0 bases and J 3 bases, with 9 bases left between them. Per germline, CDR1 MNHNY and CDR2 SVGAGI (reference sequence). This CDR3 spans 14 amino acids.

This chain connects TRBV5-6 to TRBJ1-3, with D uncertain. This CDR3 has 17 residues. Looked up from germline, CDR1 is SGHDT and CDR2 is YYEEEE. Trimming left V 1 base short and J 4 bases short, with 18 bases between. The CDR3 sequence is CASSLLGTADVGNTIYF. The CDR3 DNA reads TGTGCCAGCAGCTTGTTAGGAACGGCCGATGTGGGAAACACCATATATTTT.

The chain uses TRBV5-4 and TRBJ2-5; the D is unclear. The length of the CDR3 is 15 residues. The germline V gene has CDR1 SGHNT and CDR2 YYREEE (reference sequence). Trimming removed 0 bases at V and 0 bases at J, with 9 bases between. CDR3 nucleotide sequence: TGTGCCAGCAGCTTGGGTGGGGTGAACCAAGAGACCCAGTACTTC. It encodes CASSLGGVNQETQYF.

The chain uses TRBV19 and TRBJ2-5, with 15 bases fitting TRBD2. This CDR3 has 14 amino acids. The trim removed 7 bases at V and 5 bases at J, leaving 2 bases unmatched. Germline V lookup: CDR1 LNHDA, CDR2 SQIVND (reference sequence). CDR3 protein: CASTGTSGRETQYF. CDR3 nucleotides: TGTGCCAGTACCGGGACTAGCGGGAGGGAGACCCAGTACTTC.

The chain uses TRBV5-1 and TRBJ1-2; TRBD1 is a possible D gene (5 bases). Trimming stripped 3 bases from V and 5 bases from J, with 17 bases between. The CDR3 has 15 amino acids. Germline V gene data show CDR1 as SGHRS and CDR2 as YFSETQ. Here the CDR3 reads CASSSAPGTEYGYTF. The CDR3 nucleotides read TGCGCCAGCAGCTCCGCCCCCGGGACCGAGTATGGCTACACCTTC.

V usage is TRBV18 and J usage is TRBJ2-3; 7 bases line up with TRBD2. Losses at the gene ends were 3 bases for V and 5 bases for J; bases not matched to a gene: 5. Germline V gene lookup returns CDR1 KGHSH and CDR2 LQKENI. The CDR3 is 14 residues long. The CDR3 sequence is CASSPPGGRDTQYF. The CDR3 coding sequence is TGTGCCAGCTCACCGCCGGGAGGAAGAGATACGCAGTATTTT.

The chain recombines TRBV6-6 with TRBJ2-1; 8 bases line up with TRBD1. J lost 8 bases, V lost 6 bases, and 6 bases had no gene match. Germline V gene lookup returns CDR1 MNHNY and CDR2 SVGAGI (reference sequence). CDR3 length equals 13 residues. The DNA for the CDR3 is TGTGCCAGCAGGGTGCAGGGGGCGGATGAGCAGTTCTTC. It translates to CASRVQGADEQFF.

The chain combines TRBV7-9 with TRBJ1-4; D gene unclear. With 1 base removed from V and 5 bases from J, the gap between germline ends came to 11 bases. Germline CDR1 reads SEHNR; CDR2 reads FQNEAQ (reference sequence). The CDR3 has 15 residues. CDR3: CASSLGSFTNEKLFF. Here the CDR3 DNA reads TGTGCCAGCAGCTTAGGATCTTTCACCAATGAAAAACTGTTTTTT.

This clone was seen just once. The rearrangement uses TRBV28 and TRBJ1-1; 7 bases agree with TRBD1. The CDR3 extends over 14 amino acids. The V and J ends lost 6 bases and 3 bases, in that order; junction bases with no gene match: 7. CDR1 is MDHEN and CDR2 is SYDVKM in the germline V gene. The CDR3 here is CASSQGVEDTEAFF. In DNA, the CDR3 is TGTGCCAGCAGCCAGGGGGTTGAGGACACTGAAGCTTTCTTT.

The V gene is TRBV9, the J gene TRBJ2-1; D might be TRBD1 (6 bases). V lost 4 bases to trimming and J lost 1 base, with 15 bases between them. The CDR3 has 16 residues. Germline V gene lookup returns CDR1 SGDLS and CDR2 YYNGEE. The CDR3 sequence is CASSSTGIRSYNEQFF. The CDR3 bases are TGTGCCAGCAGCTCAACAGGGATAAGGTCCTACAATGAGCAGTTCTTC. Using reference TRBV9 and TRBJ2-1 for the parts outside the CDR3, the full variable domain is DSGVTQTPKHLITATGQRVTLRCSPRSGDLSVYWYQQSLDQGLQFLIQYYNGEERAKGNILERFSAQQFPDLHSELNLSSLELGDSALYFCASSSTGIRSYNEQFFGPGTRLTVL.

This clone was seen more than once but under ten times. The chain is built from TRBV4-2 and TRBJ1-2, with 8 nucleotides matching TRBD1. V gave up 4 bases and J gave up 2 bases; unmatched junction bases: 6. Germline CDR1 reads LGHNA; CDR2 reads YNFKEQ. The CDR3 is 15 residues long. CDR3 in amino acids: CASSPSTGANYGYTF. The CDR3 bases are TGTGCCAGCAGCCCATCGACAGGGGCCAACTATGGCTACACCTTC.

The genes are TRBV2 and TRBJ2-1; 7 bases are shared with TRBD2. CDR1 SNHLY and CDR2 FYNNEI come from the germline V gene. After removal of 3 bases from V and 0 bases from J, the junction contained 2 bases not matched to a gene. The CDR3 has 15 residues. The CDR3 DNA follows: TGTGCCAGCAGTGAGGGAGGGATCTCCTACAATGAGCAGTTCTTC. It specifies CASSEGGISYNEQFF.

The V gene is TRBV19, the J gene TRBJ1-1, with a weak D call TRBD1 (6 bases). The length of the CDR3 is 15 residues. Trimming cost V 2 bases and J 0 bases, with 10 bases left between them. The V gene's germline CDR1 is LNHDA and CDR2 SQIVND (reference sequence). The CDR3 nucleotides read TGTGCCAGTAGTATATCGGGGGCAGTGAACACTGAAGCTTTCTTT. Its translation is CASSISGAVNTEAFF. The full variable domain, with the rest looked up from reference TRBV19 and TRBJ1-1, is DGGITQSPKYLFRKEGQNVTLSCEQNLNHDAMYWYRQDPGQGLRLIYYSQIVNDFQKGDIAEGYSVSREKKESFPLTVTSAQKNPTAFYLCASSISGAVNTEAFFGQGTRLTVV.

The CDR3 nucleotides read TGTGCCAGCTCACCACCATCAGGGCCCATGTACCAAGAGACCCAGTACTTC. This encodes CASSPPSGPMYQETQYF. The chain links TRBV18 to TRBJ2-5; a possible D gene is TRBD1 (5 bases). Germline assignment: CDR1 KGHSH and CDR2 LQKENI. There are 17 residues in the CDR3. V dropped 0 bases and J dropped 0 bases, with 14 bases sitting between them.

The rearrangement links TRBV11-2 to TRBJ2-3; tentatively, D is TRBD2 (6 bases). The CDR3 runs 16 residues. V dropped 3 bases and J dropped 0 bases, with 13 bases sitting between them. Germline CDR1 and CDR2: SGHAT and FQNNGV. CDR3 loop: CASSFRGAASTDTQYF. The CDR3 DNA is TGTGCCAGCAGCTTCCGCGGGGCGGCGAGCACAGATACGCAGTATTTT.

CDR3 bases: TGTGCCAGCAGCGTGAGCAGGGCAGGTGAAAAACTGTTTTTT. Translated: CASSVSRAGEKLFF. The chain links TRBV2 to TRBJ1-4; possibly TRBD1 for D (5 bases). The CDR3 consists of 14 residues. Germline V gene sequence: CDR1 SNHLY, CDR2 FYNNEI. Trimming removed 6 bases from V and 7 bases from J, with 15 bases in between.

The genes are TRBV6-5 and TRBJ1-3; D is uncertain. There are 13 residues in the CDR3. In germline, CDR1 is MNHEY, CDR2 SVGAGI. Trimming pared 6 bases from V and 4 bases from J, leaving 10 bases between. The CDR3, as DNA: TGTGCCAGCAGACCTCCGGCGGGAAACACCATATATTTT. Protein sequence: CASRPPAGNTIYF.